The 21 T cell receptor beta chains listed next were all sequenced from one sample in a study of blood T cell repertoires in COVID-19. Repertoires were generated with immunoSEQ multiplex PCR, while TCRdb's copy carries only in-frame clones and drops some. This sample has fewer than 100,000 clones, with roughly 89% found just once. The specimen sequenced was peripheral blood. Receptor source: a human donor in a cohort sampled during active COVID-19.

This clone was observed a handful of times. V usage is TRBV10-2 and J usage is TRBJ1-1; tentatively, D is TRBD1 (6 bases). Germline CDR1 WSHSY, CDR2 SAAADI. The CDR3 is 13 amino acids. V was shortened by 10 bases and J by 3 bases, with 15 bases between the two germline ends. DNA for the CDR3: TGCGCCATCGGAACAGGGACATACACTGAAGCTTTCTTT. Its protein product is CAIGTGTYTEAFF.

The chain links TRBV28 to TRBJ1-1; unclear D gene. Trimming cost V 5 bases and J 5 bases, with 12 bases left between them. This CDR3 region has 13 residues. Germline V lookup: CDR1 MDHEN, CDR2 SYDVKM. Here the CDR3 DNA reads TGTGCCAGCAGTCGCCCGGAGGGAACTGAAGCTTTCTTT. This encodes CASSRPEGTEAFF.

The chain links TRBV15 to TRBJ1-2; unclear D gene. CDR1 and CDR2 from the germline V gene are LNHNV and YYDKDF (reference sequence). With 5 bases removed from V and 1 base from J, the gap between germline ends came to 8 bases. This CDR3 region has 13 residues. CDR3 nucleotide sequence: TGTGCCACCAGCGTCGCGGGTAACTATGGCTACACCTTC. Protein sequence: CATSVAGNYGYTF. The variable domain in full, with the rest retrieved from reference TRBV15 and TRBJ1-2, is DAMVIQNPRYQVTQFGKPVTLSCSQTLNHNVMYWYQQKSSQAPKLLFHYYDKDFNNEADTPDNFQSRRPNTSFCFLDIRSPGLGDTAMYLCATSVAGNYGYTFGSGTRLTVV.

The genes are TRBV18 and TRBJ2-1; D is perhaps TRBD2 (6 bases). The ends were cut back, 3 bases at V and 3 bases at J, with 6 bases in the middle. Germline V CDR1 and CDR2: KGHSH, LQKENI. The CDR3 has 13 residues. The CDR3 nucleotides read TGTGCCAGCTCACCGGGGGGCTACAATGAGCAGTTCTTC. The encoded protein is CASSPGGYNEQFF.

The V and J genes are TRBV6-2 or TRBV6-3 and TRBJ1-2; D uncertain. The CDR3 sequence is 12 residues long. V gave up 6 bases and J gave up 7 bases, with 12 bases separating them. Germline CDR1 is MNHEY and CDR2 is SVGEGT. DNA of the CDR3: TGTGCCAGCAGCTCGGTGGTATCTGGCTACACCTTC. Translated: CASSSVVSGYTF.

The CDR3 DNA sequence: TGTGCCAGCTCCCAACAGGGTCCAAGCGAAAAACTGTTTTTT. As protein: CASSQQGPSEKLFF. The gene calls are TRBV7-9 and TRBJ1-4, with TRBD1 as a possible D gene (6 bases). The CDR3 covers 14 residues. V lost 8 bases and J lost 8, with 18 bases in between. Per the germline V gene, CDR1 is SEHNR and CDR2 is FQNEAQ (reference sequence).

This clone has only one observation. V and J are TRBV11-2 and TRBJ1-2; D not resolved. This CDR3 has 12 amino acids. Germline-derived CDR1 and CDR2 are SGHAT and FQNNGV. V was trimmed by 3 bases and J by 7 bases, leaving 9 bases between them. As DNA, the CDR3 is TGTGCCAGCAGCTTGTCAGGTGTTGGCTACACCTTC. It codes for CASSLSGVGYTF. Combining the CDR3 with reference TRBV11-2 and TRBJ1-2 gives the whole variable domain EAGVAQSPRYKIIEKRQSVAFWCNPISGHATLYWYQQILGQGPKLLIQFQNNGVVDDSQLPKDRFSAERLKGVDSTLKIQPAKLEDSAVYLCASSLSGVGYTFGSGTRLTVV.

The CDR3 bases are TGTGCCAGCAGTGAGGGACAGGGGAAATCCTACAATGAGCAGTTCTTC. Translation gives CASSEGQGKSYNEQFF. V gene TRBV2 combines with J gene TRBJ2-1; 10 bases fit TRBD1. The V and J ends lost 3 bases and 1 base, in that order; junction bases with no gene match: 3. The germline CDR1 and CDR2 sequences are SNHLY and FYNNEI. This CDR3 comprises 16 residues.

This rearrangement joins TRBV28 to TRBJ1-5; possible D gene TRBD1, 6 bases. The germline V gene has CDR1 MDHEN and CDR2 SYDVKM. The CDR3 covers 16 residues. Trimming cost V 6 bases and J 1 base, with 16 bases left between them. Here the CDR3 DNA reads TGTGCCAGCAGGTCCGGGACATCGGGGAGCAATCAGCCCCAGCATTTT. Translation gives CASRSGTSGSNQPQHF.

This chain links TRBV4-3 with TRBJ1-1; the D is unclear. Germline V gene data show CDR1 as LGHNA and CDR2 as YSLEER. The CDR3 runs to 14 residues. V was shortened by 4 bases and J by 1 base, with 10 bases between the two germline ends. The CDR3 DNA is TGCGCCAGCAGCCTTTATGGCAGGAACACTGAAGCTTTCTTT. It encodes CASSLYGRNTEAFF.

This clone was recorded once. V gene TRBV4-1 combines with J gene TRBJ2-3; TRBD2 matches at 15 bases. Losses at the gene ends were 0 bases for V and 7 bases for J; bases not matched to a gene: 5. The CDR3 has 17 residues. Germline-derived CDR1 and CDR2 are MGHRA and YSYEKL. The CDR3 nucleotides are TGCGCCAGCAGCCAAGATTGGACTAGCGGGAGGGGATATACGCAGTATTTT. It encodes CASSQDWTSGRGYTQYF.

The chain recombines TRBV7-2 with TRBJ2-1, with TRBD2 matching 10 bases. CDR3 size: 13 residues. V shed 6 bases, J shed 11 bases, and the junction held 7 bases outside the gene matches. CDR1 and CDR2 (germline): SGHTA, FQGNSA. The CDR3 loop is CASSHPGLAQQFF. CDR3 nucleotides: TGTGCCAGCAGTCATCCGGGACTAGCGCAGCAGTTCTTC. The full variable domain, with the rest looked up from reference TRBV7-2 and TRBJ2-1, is GAGVSQSPSNKVTEKGKDVELRCDPISGHTALYWYRQSLGQGLEFLIYFQGNSAPDKSGLPSDRFSAERTGGSVSTLTIQRTQQEDSAVYLCASSHPGLAQQFFGPGTRLTVL.

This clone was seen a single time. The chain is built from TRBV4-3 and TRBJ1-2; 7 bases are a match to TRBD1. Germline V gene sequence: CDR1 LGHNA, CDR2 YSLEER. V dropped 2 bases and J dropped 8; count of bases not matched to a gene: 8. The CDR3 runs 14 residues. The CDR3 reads CASSQLTGAGGYTF. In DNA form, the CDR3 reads TGCGCCAGCAGCCAATTAACAGGGGCGGGAGGCTACACCTTC.

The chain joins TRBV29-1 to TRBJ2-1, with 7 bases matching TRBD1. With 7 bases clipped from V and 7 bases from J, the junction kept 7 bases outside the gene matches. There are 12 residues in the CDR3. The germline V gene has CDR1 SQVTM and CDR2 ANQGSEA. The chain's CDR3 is CSGNRGENEQFF. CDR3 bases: TGCAGCGGGAACAGGGGAGAAAATGAGCAGTTCTTC.

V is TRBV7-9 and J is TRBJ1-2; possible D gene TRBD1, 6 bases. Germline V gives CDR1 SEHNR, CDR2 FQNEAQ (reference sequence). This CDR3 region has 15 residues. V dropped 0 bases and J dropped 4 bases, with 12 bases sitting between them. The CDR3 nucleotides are TGTGCCAGCAGCTTAGCGGGGGCCACCACCTATGGCTACACCTTC. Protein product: CASSLAGATTYGYTF.

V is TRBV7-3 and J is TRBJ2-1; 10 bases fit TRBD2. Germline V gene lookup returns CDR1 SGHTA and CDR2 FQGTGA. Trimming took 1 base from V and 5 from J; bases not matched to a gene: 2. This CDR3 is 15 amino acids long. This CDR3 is CASSLNGLADNEQFF. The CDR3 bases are TGTGCCAGCAGCTTAAACGGACTAGCGGACAATGAGCAGTTCTTC.

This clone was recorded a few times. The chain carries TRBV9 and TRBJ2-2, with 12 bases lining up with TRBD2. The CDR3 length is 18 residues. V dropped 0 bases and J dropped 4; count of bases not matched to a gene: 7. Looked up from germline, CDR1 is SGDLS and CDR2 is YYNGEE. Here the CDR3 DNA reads TGTGCCAGCAGCGTAGCCCCGGGACTAGCGGGCGGCACCGGGGAGCTGTTTTTT. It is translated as CASSVAPGLAGGTGELFF.

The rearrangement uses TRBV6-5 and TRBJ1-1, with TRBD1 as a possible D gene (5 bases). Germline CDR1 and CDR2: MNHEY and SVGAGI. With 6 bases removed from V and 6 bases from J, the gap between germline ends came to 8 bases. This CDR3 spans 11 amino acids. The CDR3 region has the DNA TGTGCCAGCAGCGGGGGGGCTGAAGCTTTCTTT. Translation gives CASSGGAEAFF.

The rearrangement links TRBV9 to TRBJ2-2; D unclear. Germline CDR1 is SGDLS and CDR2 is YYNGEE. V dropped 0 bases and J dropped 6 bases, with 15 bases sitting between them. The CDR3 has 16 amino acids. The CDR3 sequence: CASSVATSKSPGELFF. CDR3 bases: TGTGCCAGCAGCGTAGCTACGAGTAAATCGCCCGGGGAGCTGTTTTTT.

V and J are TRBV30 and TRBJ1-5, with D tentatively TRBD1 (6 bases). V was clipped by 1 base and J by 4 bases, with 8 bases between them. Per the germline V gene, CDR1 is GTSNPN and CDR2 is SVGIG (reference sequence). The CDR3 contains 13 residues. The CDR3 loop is CAWSGGGNQPQHF. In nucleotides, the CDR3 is TGTGCCTGGAGTGGAGGGGGAAATCAGCCCCAGCATTTT.

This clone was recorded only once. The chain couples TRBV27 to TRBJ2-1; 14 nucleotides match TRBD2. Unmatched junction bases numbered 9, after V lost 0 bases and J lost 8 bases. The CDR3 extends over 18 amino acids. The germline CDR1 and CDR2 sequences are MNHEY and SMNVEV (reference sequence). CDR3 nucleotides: TGTGCCAGCAGTTTATCGGGCGAGGGACTAGCGGGAGAACATGAGCAGTTCTTC. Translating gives CASSLSGEGLAGEHEQFF.